The clone carrying this T cell receptor (beta chain) was seen a handful of times. What it recognizes is unknown. Germline V CDR1 and CDR2: SGDLS, YYNGEE. CDR3 size: 15 residues. Trimming removed 1 base from V and 8 bases from J, with 16 bases in between. This record comes from a study of CD8+CD57+ T cells in acquired aplastic anemia. Study background: Sorted CD4+ plus CD8+ cells gave DNA averaging about 3 ug. Whole-study results and caveats: With respect to CD8+ Simpson's diversity, patients and controls did not differ significantly.

The use of genomic DNA as template underpinned the TCR beta VDJ and CDR3 profiling. TCRdb redid the calling of the reads with MiXCR, one entry per CDR3 protein. The sample yields roughly 80,000 distinct CDR3 sequences, under 50% seen once. The receptor comes from a human donor in good health, serving as a control. The material sequenced was sorted CD4+, CD8+, or CD8+CD57+ T cells (not recorded which) from PBMCs. The chain carries TRBV9 and TRBJ2-1; a possible D gene is TRBD2 (6 bases). In DNA form, the CDR3 reads TGTGCCAGCAGCGTAATGGACATGGGGGGACATGAGCAGTTCTTC. Its protein is CASSVMDMGGHEQFF.